This TCR beta chain comes out of a study of T cells in localized non-small cell lung cancer. Study-level points and caveats: Maximal T cell clonality occurred in uninvolved adjacent lung, with tumor ranking below it. Longer overall survival accompanied higher blood T cell density. Out of the top 100 tumor clones, a median roughly 50 were seen in adjacent lung.

The data were produced by immunoSEQ multiplex PCR, yet TCRdb's version contains in-frame clones alone and is incomplete. The sample contains about 82,000 clones, around 80% of which appear only once. In germline, CDR1 is MNHEY, CDR2 SMNVEV (reference sequence). Trimming took 3 bases from V and 5 from J, leaving 10 bases between them. The CDR3 contains 13 residues. Regarding this clone: Its antigen is not known.

Material: PBMCs, obtained before any cancer treatment. The V gene is TRBV27, the J gene TRBJ1-2; D possibly corresponds to TRBD1 (5 bases). The TCR was taken from a man aged 35 to 69 with stage II squamous cell lung carcinoma. The CDR3 sequence is CASSLPPGYGYTF. CDR3 sequence (DNA): TGTGCCAGCAGTTTGCCCCCAGGGTATGGCTACACCTTC.